The 24 T cell receptor beta chains below were found in one sample sequenced in a study of CD8 T cells in Susac syndrome. Reverse transcription of about 0.5 to 1 ug RNA was carried out with random hexamers. Using its own MiXCR run on the immunoSEQ multiplex PCR reads, TCRdb lists one record per CDR3 protein. The repertoire holds some 120,000 distinct CDR3 sequences, with roughly 94% as singletons. The source material was CD4+ T cells from PBMCs. The receptors were gathered from a human donor with multiple sclerosis.

The chain combines TRBV4-1 with TRBJ1-6; 7 nucleotides agree with TRBD1. In germline, CDR1 is MGHRA, CDR2 YSYEKL. With 6 bases clipped from V and 6 bases from J, the junction kept 5 bases outside the gene matches. The CDR3 length is 14 residues. Here the CDR3 reads CASRDRQGNSPLHF. CDR3 DNA sequence: TGCGCCAGCAGGGACCGACAGGGTAATTCACCCCTCCACTTT.

The chain is built from TRBV5-6 and TRBJ2-7; TRBD2 aligns across 11 bases. The junction had 8 bases not matched to a gene; V was cut back by 3 bases and J by 0 bases. CDR3 length: 17 residues. Germline-derived CDR1 and CDR2 are SGHDT and YYEEEE. This CDR3 is CASSSELTSGVSYEQYF. The CDR3 DNA is TGTGCCAGCAGCTCGGAACTGACTAGCGGGGTCTCCTACGAGCAGTACTTC.

V gene TRBV18 combines with J gene TRBJ2-7; D gene unclear. There are 13 residues in the CDR3. Germline CDR1 reads KGHSH; CDR2 reads LQKENI. The V and J ends lost 3 bases and 4 bases respectively, with 10 bases between them. The CDR3 coding sequence is TGTGCCAGCTCACCCAGCAGCGCTTACGAGCAGTACTTC. This sequence encodes CASSPSSAYEQYF. Based on the CDR3 plus reference TRBV18 and TRBJ2-7, the full variable domain is NAGVMQNPRHLVRRRGQEARLRCSPMKGHSHVYWYRQLPEEGLKFMVYLQKENIIDESGMPKERFSAEFPKEGPSILRIQQVVRGDSAAYFCASSPSSAYEQYFGPGTRLTVT.

This chain links TRBV30 with TRBJ1-2, with a possible D match to TRBD1 (6 bases). Trimming removed 0 bases at V and 8 bases at J, with 13 bases between. This CDR3 contains 13 residues. The germline CDR1 and CDR2 sequences are GTSNPN and SVGIG (reference sequence). CDR3 nucleotide sequence: TGTGCCTGGAGTGTACTCTCTGGGGGCGGCTACACCTTC. Protein: CAWSVLSGGGYTF.

The V call is TRBV29-1, the J call TRBJ2-5; a possible D gene is TRBD1 (6 bases). V gave up 3 bases and J gave up 2 bases, with 10 bases separating them. CDR3 length: 13 amino acids. Germline loops: CDR1 SQVTM, CDR2 ANQGSEA. The CDR3 bases are TGCAGCGTTGATGGCCAGGGGCAAGAGACCCAGTACTTC. Its protein product is CSVDGQGQETQYF.

This chain joins TRBV7-9 and TRBJ1-2, with a tentative D call TRBD1 (5 bases). The CDR3 has 15 amino acids. The germline gives CDR1 SEHNR, CDR2 FQNEAQ (reference sequence). V lost 5 bases, J lost 1 base, and 14 bases lay in between. CDR3 region: CASSPQGRINYGYTF. As DNA, the CDR3 is TGTGCCAGCAGCCCCCAGGGACGGATTAACTATGGCTACACCTTC.

The chain combines TRBV12-3 or TRBV12-4 with TRBJ1-1, with D possibly TRBD1 on 5 matching bases. There are 14 residues in the CDR3. The V end was cut by 5 bases, the J end by 3 bases, with 13 bases between. The CDR3 loop is CASSVTVTYTEAFF. The CDR3 nucleotides are TGTGCCAGCAGTGTGACAGTAACCTACACTGAAGCTTTCTTT.

J is TRBJ2-2 and V is TRBV30; no firm D call. The CDR3 consists of 13 residues. CDR1 GTSNPN and CDR2 SVGIG come from the germline V gene (reference sequence). With 0 bases removed from V and 2 bases from J, the gap between germline ends came to 4 bases. This chain's CDR3 is CAWSVPNTGELFF. The CDR3 coding sequence is TGTGCCTGGAGTGTACCAAACACCGGGGAGCTGTTTTTT.

This clonotype was seen just once. This chain connects TRBV6-2 or TRBV6-3 to TRBJ2-3, with unresolved D. CDR3 length: 15 amino acids. With 0 bases removed from V and 2 bases from J, the gap between germline ends came to 9 bases. In germline, CDR1 is MNHEY, CDR2 SVGEGT. The CDR3 region has the DNA TGTGCCAGCAGTTACTCCCAGCAGAACACAGATACGCAGTATTTT. It encodes CASSYSQQNTDTQYF.

The rearrangement links TRBV27 to TRBJ1-6; D unresolved. The CDR3 sequence is 14 residues long. Trimming took off 3 bases at V and 9 bases at J, with 12 bases between the two ends. Germline CDR1 MNHEY, CDR2 SMNVEV (reference sequence). The CDR3 DNA reads TGTGCCAGCAGTTTGAGCCTGGGAAGTTCACCCCTCCACTTT. Translating it yields CASSLSLGSSPLHF.

This chain joins TRBV3-1 and TRBJ1-2; D is ambiguous. Trimming pared 0 bases from V and 2 bases from J, leaving 7 bases between. The CDR3 contains 14 residues. In germline, CDR1 is LGHDT, CDR2 YNNKEL (reference sequence). Here the CDR3 DNA reads TGTGCCAGCAGCCAAGATTACGGGAACTATGGCTACACCTTC. As protein: CASSQDYGNYGYTF.

V is TRBV4-3 and J is TRBJ2-7; maybe TRBD2 (5 bases). CDR3 size: 14 residues. V was trimmed by 1 base and J by 3 bases, leaving 10 bases between them. Germline V gene sequence: CDR1 LGHNA, CDR2 YSLEER. For the CDR3, the DNA is TGCGCCAGCAGCCAAGTCGAGCGGAGCTACGAGCAGTACTTC. Translated: CASSQVERSYEQYF.

This rearrangement joins TRBV10-3 to TRBJ1-2; D is undetermined. This CDR3 contains 11 residues. With 4 bases removed from V and 7 bases from J, the gap between germline ends came to 7 bases. Looked up from germline, CDR1 is ENHRY and CDR2 is SYGVKD. The DNA for the CDR3 is TGTGCCATCAGTGGCGGGGTTGGCTACACCTTC. This translates into CAISGGVGYTF.

The chain couples TRBV29-1 to TRBJ2-3; TRBD1 is a possible D gene (6 bases). V was trimmed by 4 bases and J by 8 bases, leaving 16 bases between them. Looked up from germline, CDR1 is SQVTM and CDR2 is ANQGSEA. The CDR3 totals 13 residues. The CDR3 DNA reads TGCAGCGTTGCTTCTTTGGGGACAAGTACGCAGTATTTT. The encoded protein is CSVASLGTSTQYF.

The chain joins TRBV20-1 to TRBJ1-1; no clear D. Looked up from germline, CDR1 is DFQATT and CDR2 is SNEGSKA (reference sequence). Trimming removed 3 bases from V and 5 bases from J, with 10 bases in between. This CDR3 region has 12 residues. Written as DNA, the CDR3 is TGCAGTGCTAGTCGGGGTCGTACTGAAGCTTTCTTT. The encoded protein is CSASRGRTEAFF.

A few counts support this clonotype. The rearrangement links TRBV30 to TRBJ1-5, with D possibly matching TRBD1 (6 bases). CDR3 length: 13 amino acids. V was clipped by 2 bases and J by 4 bases, with 9 bases between them. Germline CDR1 reads GTSNPN; CDR2 reads SVGIG (reference sequence). CDR3 residues: CAWSQGGNQPQHF. DNA for the CDR3: TGTGCCTGGAGTCAAGGGGGGAATCAGCCCCAGCATTTT.

V usage is TRBV19 and J usage is TRBJ2-3; TRBD2 is a possible D gene (5 bases). Germline V gives CDR1 LNHDA, CDR2 SQIVND (reference sequence). The CDR3 has 15 residues. Between the trimmed V and J ends, which lost 3 bases and 1 base, there was a span of 11 bases. The CDR3 protein is CASSMVGGRTDTQYF. For the CDR3, the DNA is TGTGCCAGTAGTATGGTCGGAGGCCGCACAGATACGCAGTATTTT.

V usage is TRBV7-6 and J usage is TRBJ2-7; 10 positions match TRBD1. The CDR3 has 15 amino acids. Trimming at V came to 1 base and at J to 2 bases, leaving 2 bases not matched to a gene. CDR1 and CDR2 (germline): SGHVS, FNYEAQ. CDR3: CASSLGGTGAYEQYF. DNA of the CDR3: TGTGCCAGCAGCTTAGGAGGGACAGGGGCCTACGAGCAGTACTTC.

The CDR3 region is CASSPGVQPQHF. CDR3 coding DNA: TGTGCCAGCTCACCAGGGGTCCAGCCCCAGCATTTT. The chain joins TRBV18 to TRBJ1-5, with D hard to call. Germline assignment: CDR1 KGHSH and CDR2 LQKENI. V lost 2 bases to trimming and J lost 7 bases, with 6 bases between them. The CDR3 covers 12 residues.

The chain is built from TRBV30 and TRBJ1-5; D ambiguous. There are 11 residues in the CDR3. Looked up from germline, CDR1 is GTSNPN and CDR2 is SVGIG (reference sequence). V dropped 1 base and J dropped 12 bases, with 10 bases sitting between them. The CDR3 DNA is TGTGCCTGGAGTGCCGACTCTCACCAGCATTTT. Protein: CAWSADSHQHF. Filled out from reference TRBV30 and TRBJ1-5, the complete variable domain reads SQTIHQWPATLVQPVGSPLSLECTVEGTSNPNLYWYRQAAGRGLQLLFYSVGIGQISSEVPQNLSASRPQDRQFILSSKKLLLSDSGFYLCAWSADSHQHFGDGTRLSIL.

This sequence joins TRBV2 and TRBJ2-3; 10 bases map to TRBD2. Germline CDR1 is SNHLY and CDR2 is FYNNEI. The CDR3 length is 15 residues. The V gene end was trimmed by 6 bases and the J gene end by 4 bases; junction bases not matched to a gene: 7. CDR3 amino acids: CASRKPSGSSDTQYF. CDR3 nucleotides: TGTGCCAGCAGGAAACCTAGCGGGAGCTCAGATACGCAGTATTTT.

The V call is TRBV27, the J call TRBJ2-7; perhaps TRBD2 as D (7 bases). In germline, CDR1 is MNHEY, CDR2 SMNVEV (reference sequence). V was pared by 9 bases and J by 7 bases, with 28 bases between. The CDR3 has 16 residues. CDR3 DNA sequence: TGTGCCAGTCAAGCCCTCCTCCGGGGGGCCCAGGCGGAGCAGTACTTC. Amino acids: CASQALLRGAQAEQYF.

V and J are TRBV29-1 and TRBJ2-7; 12 bases map to TRBD1. Germline loops: CDR1 SQVTM, CDR2 ANQGSEA. V dropped 4 bases and J dropped 6; count of bases not matched to a gene: 4. The CDR3 has 13 residues. The CDR3 DNA reads as TGCAGCGTTGGAGGGACAGGGGGCGGCGAGCAGTACTTC. The encoded protein is CSVGGTGGGEQYF.

This clonotype was picked up one time. The chain links TRBV30 to TRBJ2-1; 7 bases fit TRBD2. Trimming took 3 bases from V and 6 from J; bases not matched to a gene: 8. Germline CDR1 reads GTSNPN; CDR2 reads SVGIG (reference sequence). CDR3 length equals 14 residues. The CDR3 sequence is CAWSRGLLVNEQFF. CDR3 DNA sequence: TGTGCCTGGAGCCGGGGACTACTCGTCAATGAGCAGTTCTTC.